This T cell receptor beta chain was profiled in a study of T-cell reconstitution after alpha-beta-depleted transplantation in children. Preparation of the TCRbeta library was carried out with unique molecular identifiers. MiXCR, applied by TCRdb to the PCR reads, yields one record per CDR3 protein. Among around 300,000 distinct CDR3 sequences listed, approximately 23% were seen once. Study findings and constraints: Several hundred rapidly expanded clones from non-depleted graft cells reportedly supplied alpha-beta T cells about two months post-transplant. High day-60 TCRbeta diversity in some patients came from surviving recipient T cells and thymic progenitors.

This clonotype has only one observation. As yet, its antigen is unknown. V was trimmed by 4 bases and J by 2 bases, leaving 15 bases between them. Germline CDR1 PRHDT, CDR2 FYEKMQ (reference sequence). This CDR3 region has 16 residues. The sequence was obtained from a male patient younger than 18 who had a stem cell transplant for acute lymphoblastic leukemia, so the T cells may come from the graft donor. The specimen was PBMCs, mostly from graft donor cells, collected 180 days after TCRalphabeta/CD19-depleted stem cell transplant. The genes are TRBV13 and TRBJ2-1, with D uncertain. CDR3 amino acids: CASSSVSGDPYNEQFF. CDR3 in DNA: TGTGCCAGCAGCTCCGTGTCGGGTGATCCCTACAATGAGCAGTTCTTC.